This paragraph reports one TCR beta chain. The data originate from a study of blood T cell repertoires in COVID-19. Study at large: T cells, B-cell-depleted T cells, or PBMCs provided the cDNA or gDNA that served as material.

Authors' analysis steps: Using reference gene primer amplification, nucleated cell counts were estimated. Method: immunoSEQ multiplex PCR; TCRdb's copy keeps in-frame clones and lacks some. Clonal size and the V and J genes are those of that table, whereas D and trimming came from the DNA. This repertoire shows 280,000 or so clones, roughly 87% found once; its top ten account for 5.5% to 7%. Recruits, aged about 18 to 95 years, lived in 20 to 30 US areas. Categorization into cohorts depended on clinical history that participants reported. Germline CDR1 and CDR2: SNHLY and FYNNEI. There are 13 residues in the CDR3. V lost 1 base, J lost 7 bases, and 8 bases lay in between.

This clonotype originated in a woman aged 40 to 50 who had recovered from COVID-19. Sequencing used PBMCs or T cells enriched from blood (not recorded which). The chain has TRBV2 and TRBJ2-1, with a weak D call TRBD1 (5 bases). CDR3 bases: TGTGCCAGCAGTGAAGGGCAGGGTAATGAGCAGTTCTTC. Protein product: CASSEGQGNEQFF.